This T cell receptor (beta chain) stems from a study of blood T cells in healthy people across ages. General study findings and limits: When one million T cells were used, diversity estimates were thought to be underestimates.

Then a second PCR, running about 7 to 11 cycles, was carried out with a sample-barcoded 5' primer and a J-beta primer mix. TCRdb used MiXCR to reprocess the 5' RACE reads, holding one entry per CDR3 protein. The profile covers about 1.1 million distinct CDR3 sequences, with roughly two fifths appearing a single time and about an eighth taken by the ten largest. On this clonotype itself: Its antigen is not identified.

The V and J ends lost 1 base and 6 bases, in that order; junction bases with no gene match: 2. The germline V gene encodes CDR1 LGHNA and CDR2 YSLEER. The CDR3 sequence is 15 residues long. This clonotype originated in a young man in good health. This rearrangement joins TRBV4-3 to TRBJ2-1; 11 bases are shared with TRBD1. Source material: blood. In DNA, the CDR3 is TGCGCCAGCAGCCAAGGGACAGGGGGCTTCAATGAGCAGTTCTTC. This codes for CASSQGTGGFNEQFF.